These T cell receptor beta chains were read from a single sample in a study of low-dose radiotherapy and immunotherapy resistance in tumors. TCRdb passed the reads through MiXCR, listing each CDR3 protein once. The sample lists 65,000 to 95,000 distinct CDR3 sequences, approximately 20% occurring once. The source was PBMCs, collected before treatment. These receptors were taken from a male donor with prostate cancer. CDR3s include the opening cysteine and the closing phenylalanine or tryptophan. The order of the fields is V gene, J gene, D gene, CDR3 length, clone size, CDR3 protein, CDR3 DNA. The D gene is left open where the match is weak. Only some rows state a clone size, as once, few, many or a class for expanded clones.

v_call: TRBV20-1
j_call: TRBJ2-1
d_call: -
cdr3_length: 16
clone_size: many
cdr3_aa: CSARDRQRSSYNEQFF
cdr3_nt: TGCAGTGCTAGAGATAGGCAGCGGAGCTCCTACAATGAGCAGTTCTTC

v_call: TRBV5-1
j_call: TRBJ1-1
d_call: -
cdr3_length: 13
clone_size: many
cdr3_aa: CASSFFDYTEAFF
cdr3_nt: TGCGCCAGCAGCTTTTTCGACTACACTGAAGCTTTCTTT

v_call: TRBV19
j_call: TRBJ1-6
d_call: TRBD1
cdr3_length: 16
clone_size: many
cdr3_aa: CASNSGQALGGTPLHF
cdr3_nt: TGTGCCAGTAACTCGGGACAGGCCTTGGGCGGCACACCCCTCCACTTT

v_call: TRBV11-2
j_call: TRBJ1-1
d_call: -
cdr3_length: 12
clone_size: many
cdr3_aa: CASSHGSTEAFF
cdr3_nt: TGTGCCAGCAGCCACGGAAGCACTGAAGCTTTCTTT

v_call: TRBV12-3/TRBV12-4
j_call: TRBJ1-6
d_call: TRBD1
cdr3_length: 16
clone_size: -
cdr3_aa: CASTKPTGSGNSPLHF
cdr3_nt: TGTGCCAGCACCAAACCGACAGGGTCGGGGAATTCACCCCTCCACTTT

v_call: TRBV4-1
j_call: TRBJ2-1
d_call: TRBD2
cdr3_length: 15
clone_size: many
cdr3_aa: CASRPTSGGYNEQFF
cdr3_nt: TGCGCCAGCAGGCCTACTAGCGGGGGGTACAATGAGCAGTTCTTC

v_call: TRBV28
j_call: TRBJ2-1
d_call: TRBD1
cdr3_length: 14
clone_size: many
cdr3_aa: CASSLDGTGAKRFF
cdr3_nt: TGTGCCAGCAGTTTAGATGGGACAGGAGCCAAGAGGTTCTTC

v_call: TRBV6-1
j_call: TRBJ2-7
d_call: -
cdr3_length: 13
clone_size: many
cdr3_aa: CASSRTLAYEQYF
cdr3_nt: TGTGCCAGCAGCCGAACCTTAGCCTACGAGCAGTACTTC

v_call: TRBV5-1
j_call: TRBJ1-1
d_call: TRBD1
cdr3_length: 14
clone_size: many
cdr3_aa: CASSPDRGVTEAFF
cdr3_nt: TGCGCCAGCAGCCCGGACAGGGGAGTCACTGAAGCTTTCTTT

v_call: TRBV28
j_call: TRBJ1-5
d_call: -
cdr3_length: 14
clone_size: -
cdr3_aa: CASSGPDFSQPQHF
cdr3_nt: TGTGCCAGCAGTGGCCCCGACTTCAGCCAGCCCCAGCATTTT

v_call: TRBV10-1
j_call: TRBJ2-1
d_call: TRBD2
cdr3_length: 20
clone_size: many
cdr3_aa: CASSRTGASGGQPEGNEQFF
cdr3_nt: TGCGCCAGCAGCCGAACCGGGGCTAGCGGAGGCCAGCCGGAAGGAAATGAGCAGTTCTTC

v_call: TRBV20-1
j_call: TRBJ2-5
d_call: TRBD2
cdr3_length: 14
clone_size: many
cdr3_aa: CSASKTSGGETQYF
cdr3_nt: TGCAGTGCTAGTAAGACTAGCGGGGGAGAGACCCAGTACTTC

v_call: TRBV18
j_call: TRBJ1-5
d_call: -
cdr3_length: 16
clone_size: many
cdr3_aa: CASSPFTGDSNQPQHF
cdr3_nt: TGTGCCAGCTCACCATTTACCGGGGATAGCAATCAGCCCCAGCATTTT

v_call: TRBV6-1
j_call: TRBJ2-5
d_call: -
cdr3_length: 13
clone_size: -
cdr3_aa: CASSRSYQETQYF
cdr3_nt: TGTGCCAGCTCCCGGAGCTACCAAGAGACCCAGTACTTC

v_call: TRBV6-1
j_call: TRBJ2-3
d_call: -
cdr3_length: 14
clone_size: many
cdr3_aa: CASSEAQKQSTQYF
cdr3_nt: TGTGCCAGCAGTGAAGCCCAAAAGCAGTCTACGCAGTATTTT

v_call: TRBV7-2
j_call: TRBJ2-2
d_call: -
cdr3_length: 14
clone_size: -
cdr3_aa: CASSPRDRTGELFF
cdr3_nt: TGTGCCAGCAGCCCGAGGGACCGAACCGGGGAGCTGTTTTTT

v_call: TRBV12-3/TRBV12-4
j_call: TRBJ2-3
d_call: -
cdr3_length: 14
clone_size: -
cdr3_aa: CASSFTRPPDTQYF
cdr3_nt: TGTGCCAGCAGTTTCACTAGGCCCCCAGATACGCAGTATTTT

v_call: TRBV2
j_call: TRBJ2-1
d_call: TRBD2
cdr3_length: 17
clone_size: -
cdr3_aa: CASAGTSGGSSYNEQFF
cdr3_nt: TGTGCCAGCGCCGGGACTAGCGGGGGTAGCTCCTACAATGAGCAGTTCTTC

v_call: TRBV7-9
j_call: TRBJ1-2
d_call: -
cdr3_length: 13
clone_size: many
cdr3_aa: CASSLGQIYGYTF
cdr3_nt: TGTGCCAGCAGCCTGGGACAAATCTATGGCTACACCTTC

v_call: TRBV5-1
j_call: TRBJ2-3
d_call: TRBD2
cdr3_length: 15
clone_size: many
cdr3_aa: CASSFSGDRTDTQYF
cdr3_nt: TGCGCCAGCAGCTTCAGCGGGGACCGCACAGATACGCAGTATTTT

v_call: TRBV4-2
j_call: TRBJ2-7
d_call: TRBD1
cdr3_length: 16
clone_size: -
cdr3_aa: CVSSQVRQGAPYEQYF
cdr3_nt: TGTGTCAGCAGCCAAGTGAGGCAGGGGGCGCCCTACGAGCAGTACTTC

v_call: TRBV6-1
j_call: TRBJ1-2
d_call: -
cdr3_length: 15
clone_size: -
cdr3_aa: CASSEAAGGMYGYTF
cdr3_nt: TGTGCCAGCAGTGAAGCGGCCGGAGGAATGTATGGCTACACCTTC

v_call: TRBV27
j_call: TRBJ2-1
d_call: -
cdr3_length: 17
clone_size: -
cdr3_aa: CASSSSTAGLKYNEQFF
cdr3_nt: TGTGCCAGCAGTTCCTCAACGGCGGGTCTCAAATACAATGAGCAGTTCTTC

v_call: TRBV3-1
j_call: TRBJ2-7
d_call: -
cdr3_length: 13
clone_size: -
cdr3_aa: CASSQKVANEQYF
cdr3_nt: TGTGCCAGCAGCCAAAAGGTAGCGAACGAGCAGTACTTC

v_call: TRBV6-2/TRBV6-3
j_call: TRBJ2-1
d_call: -
cdr3_length: 14
clone_size: many
cdr3_aa: CASRPTGLPNEQFF
cdr3_nt: TGTGCCAGCAGACCGACGGGGTTGCCGAATGAGCAGTTCTTC

v_call: TRBV3-1
j_call: TRBJ2-1
d_call: TRBD2
cdr3_length: 16
clone_size: many
cdr3_aa: CASSQDLAGGLNEQFF
cdr3_nt: TGTGCCAGCAGCCAAGATTTAGCGGGAGGGTTGAATGAGCAGTTCTTC

v_call: TRBV5-5
j_call: TRBJ2-2
d_call: -
cdr3_length: 14
clone_size: many
cdr3_aa: CASSLPSDTGELFF
cdr3_nt: TGTGCCAGCAGCTTGCCGTCGGACACCGGGGAGCTGTTTTTT

v_call: TRBV29-1
j_call: TRBJ2-3
d_call: -
cdr3_length: 14
clone_size: many
cdr3_aa: CSVSPRGSTDTQYF
cdr3_nt: TGCAGCGTTTCCCCACGGGGAAGCACAGATACGCAGTATTTT

v_call: TRBV11-2
j_call: TRBJ2-5
d_call: TRBD2
cdr3_length: 16
clone_size: many
cdr3_aa: CASSTSSGGKVETQYF
cdr3_nt: TGTGCCAGCAGCACCTCTAGCGGGGGAAAGGTAGAGACCCAGTACTTC

v_call: TRBV24-1
j_call: TRBJ2-1
d_call: -
cdr3_length: 14
clone_size: many
cdr3_aa: CATSALTRNNEQFF
cdr3_nt: TGTGCCACCAGTGCGCTAACTAGGAACAATGAGCAGTTCTTC

v_call: TRBV7-2
j_call: TRBJ2-2
d_call: TRBD2
cdr3_length: 19
clone_size: many
cdr3_aa: CASSSQGLAGGLGTGELFF
cdr3_nt: TGTGCCAGCAGTTCACAGGGACTAGCGGGGGGGCTAGGCACCGGGGAGCTGTTTTTT

v_call: TRBV18
j_call: TRBJ2-7
d_call: -
cdr3_length: 12
clone_size: -
cdr3_aa: CASSPRGYEQYF
cdr3_nt: TGTGCCAGCTCACCCCGTGGATACGAGCAGTACTTC

v_call: TRBV29-1
j_call: TRBJ1-3
d_call: TRBD1
cdr3_length: 13
clone_size: many
cdr3_aa: CSVLQGPGNTIYF
cdr3_nt: TGCAGCGTTCTACAGGGGCCTGGAAACACCATATATTTT

v_call: TRBV12-3/TRBV12-4
j_call: TRBJ2-1
d_call: -
cdr3_length: 10
clone_size: -
cdr3_aa: CASSGNEQFF
cdr3_nt: TGTGCCAGCAGCGGGAACGAGCAGTTCTTC

v_call: TRBV28
j_call: TRBJ2-3
d_call: -
cdr3_length: 17
clone_size: many
cdr3_aa: CASSGDATIRGTDTQYF
cdr3_nt: TGTGCCAGCAGTGGGGACGCCACCATCCGCGGCACAGATACGCAGTATTTT

v_call: TRBV2
j_call: TRBJ1-1
d_call: TRBD1
cdr3_length: 14
clone_size: many
cdr3_aa: CASSGQGGNTEAFF
cdr3_nt: TGTGCCAGCAGTGGACAGGGGGGGAACACTGAAGCTTTCTTT

v_call: TRBV5-1
j_call: TRBJ1-1
d_call: -
cdr3_length: 16
clone_size: many
cdr3_aa: CASSLGYQTVNTEAFF
cdr3_nt: TGCGCCAGCAGCTTGGGGTACCAGACTGTTAACACTGAAGCTTTCTTT

v_call: TRBV4-3
j_call: TRBJ2-3
d_call: -
cdr3_length: 14
clone_size: many
cdr3_aa: CASSQDLSTDTQYF
cdr3_nt: TGCGCCAGCAGCCAAGATCTTAGCACAGATACGCAGTATTTT

v_call: TRBV30
j_call: TRBJ1-1
d_call: -
cdr3_length: 14
clone_size: many
cdr3_aa: CAWSPLNGNTEAFF
cdr3_nt: TGTGCCTGGAGCCCTCTAAATGGGAACACTGAAGCTTTCTTT

v_call: TRBV28
j_call: TRBJ1-6
d_call: -
cdr3_length: 17
clone_size: many
cdr3_aa: CASRQYSGARRGSPLHF
cdr3_nt: TGTGCCAGCAGACAATACTCAGGGGCCCGACGGGGTTCACCCCTCCACTTT

v_call: TRBV20-1
j_call: TRBJ2-7
d_call: TRBD2
cdr3_length: 18
clone_size: many
cdr3_aa: CSATGGTSGRGSSYEQYF
cdr3_nt: TGCAGTGCTACCGGCGGGACTAGCGGGAGGGGAAGCTCCTACGAGCAGTACTTC

v_call: TRBV7-2
j_call: TRBJ2-1
d_call: -
cdr3_length: 16
clone_size: many
cdr3_aa: CASSLVMVAAYNEQFF
cdr3_nt: TGTGCCAGCAGCTTAGTAATGGTAGCGGCCTACAATGAGCAGTTCTTC

v_call: TRBV12-3/TRBV12-4
j_call: TRBJ1-3
d_call: -
cdr3_length: 13
clone_size: many
cdr3_aa: CASSPGVGNTIYF
cdr3_nt: TGTGCCAGCAGTCCAGGGGTCGGAAACACCATATATTTT

v_call: TRBV6-2/TRBV6-3
j_call: TRBJ1-5
d_call: TRBD1
cdr3_length: 14
clone_size: -
cdr3_aa: CASSYTGDGQPQHF
cdr3_nt: TGTGCCAGCAGTTACACAGGGGATGGTCAGCCCCAGCATTTT

v_call: TRBV19
j_call: TRBJ2-2
d_call: -
cdr3_length: 15
clone_size: many
cdr3_aa: CASSLQGANTGELFF
cdr3_nt: TGTGCCAGTAGTTTACAGGGCGCGAACACCGGGGAGCTGTTTTTT

v_call: TRBV7-9
j_call: TRBJ1-2
d_call: -
cdr3_length: 14
clone_size: many
cdr3_aa: CASSFWSSPSGYTF
cdr3_nt: TGTGCCAGCAGCTTTTGGTCCTCTCCAAGTGGCTACACCTTC

v_call: TRBV5-5
j_call: TRBJ1-1
d_call: TRBD1
cdr3_length: 14
clone_size: many
cdr3_aa: CASSWTGKNTEAFF
cdr3_nt: TGTGCCAGCAGCTGGACAGGAAAAAACACTGAAGCTTTCTTT

v_call: TRBV19
j_call: TRBJ1-5
d_call: -
cdr3_length: 15
clone_size: -
cdr3_aa: CASTPSGDSNQPQHF
cdr3_nt: TGTGCCAGTACCCCGTCGGGGGATAGCAATCAGCCCCAGCATTTT

v_call: TRBV30
j_call: TRBJ2-2
d_call: TRBD2
cdr3_length: 14
clone_size: many
cdr3_aa: CAWGSGSVYGELFF
cdr3_nt: TGTGCCTGGGGAAGCGGGAGTGTATACGGGGAGCTGTTTTTT

v_call: TRBV6-6
j_call: TRBJ1-4
d_call: -
cdr3_length: 14
clone_size: many
cdr3_aa: CASSRRVENEKLFF
cdr3_nt: TGTGCCAGCAGCCGCAGGGTTGAGAATGAAAAACTGTTTTTT